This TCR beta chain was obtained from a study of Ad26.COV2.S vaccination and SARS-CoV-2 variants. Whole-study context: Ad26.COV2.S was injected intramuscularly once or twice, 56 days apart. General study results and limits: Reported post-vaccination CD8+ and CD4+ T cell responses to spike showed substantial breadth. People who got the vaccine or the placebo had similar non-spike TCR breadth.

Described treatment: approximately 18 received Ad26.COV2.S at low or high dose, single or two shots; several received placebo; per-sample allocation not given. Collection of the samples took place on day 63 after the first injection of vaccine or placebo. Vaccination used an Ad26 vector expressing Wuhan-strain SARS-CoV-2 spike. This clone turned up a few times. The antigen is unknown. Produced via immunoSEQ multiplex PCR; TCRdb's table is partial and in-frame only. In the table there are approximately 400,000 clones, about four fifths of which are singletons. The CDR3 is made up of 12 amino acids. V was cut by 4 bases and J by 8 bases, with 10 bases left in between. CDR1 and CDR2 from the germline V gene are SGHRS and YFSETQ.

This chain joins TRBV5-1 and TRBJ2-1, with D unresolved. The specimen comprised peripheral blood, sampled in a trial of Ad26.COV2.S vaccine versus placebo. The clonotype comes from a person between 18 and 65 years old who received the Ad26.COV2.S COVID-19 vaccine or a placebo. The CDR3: CASSPESDEQFF. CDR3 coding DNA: TGCGCCAGCAGCCCGGAGTCGGATGAGCAGTTCTTC.